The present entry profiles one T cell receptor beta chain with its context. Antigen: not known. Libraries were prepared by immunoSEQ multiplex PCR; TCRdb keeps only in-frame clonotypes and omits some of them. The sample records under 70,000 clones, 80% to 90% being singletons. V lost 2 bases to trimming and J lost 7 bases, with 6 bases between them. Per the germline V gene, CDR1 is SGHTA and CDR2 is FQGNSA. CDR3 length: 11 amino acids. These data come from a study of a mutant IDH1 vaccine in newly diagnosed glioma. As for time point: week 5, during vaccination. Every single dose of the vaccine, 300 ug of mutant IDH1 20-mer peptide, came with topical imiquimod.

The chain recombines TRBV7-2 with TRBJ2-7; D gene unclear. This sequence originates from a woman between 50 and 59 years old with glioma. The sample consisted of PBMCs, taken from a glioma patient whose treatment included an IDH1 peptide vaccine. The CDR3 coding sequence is TGTGCCAGCAGCTTAAATAGAGAGCAGTACTTC. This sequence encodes CASSLNREQYF.